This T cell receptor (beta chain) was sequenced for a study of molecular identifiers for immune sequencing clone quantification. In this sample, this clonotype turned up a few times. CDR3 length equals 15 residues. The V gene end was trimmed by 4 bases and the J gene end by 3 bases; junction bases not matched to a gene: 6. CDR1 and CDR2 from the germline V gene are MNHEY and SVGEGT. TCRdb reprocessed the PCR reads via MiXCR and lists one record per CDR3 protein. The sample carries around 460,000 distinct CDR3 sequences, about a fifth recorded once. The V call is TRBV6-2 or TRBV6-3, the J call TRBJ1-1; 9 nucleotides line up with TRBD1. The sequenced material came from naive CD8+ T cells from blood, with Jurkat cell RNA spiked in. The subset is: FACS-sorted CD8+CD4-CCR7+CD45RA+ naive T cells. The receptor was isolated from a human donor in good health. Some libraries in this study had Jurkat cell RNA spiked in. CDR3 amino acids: CASSSTGGHYTEAFF. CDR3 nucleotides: TGTGCCAGCAGTTCGACAGGGGGTCACTACACTGAAGCTTTCTTT.